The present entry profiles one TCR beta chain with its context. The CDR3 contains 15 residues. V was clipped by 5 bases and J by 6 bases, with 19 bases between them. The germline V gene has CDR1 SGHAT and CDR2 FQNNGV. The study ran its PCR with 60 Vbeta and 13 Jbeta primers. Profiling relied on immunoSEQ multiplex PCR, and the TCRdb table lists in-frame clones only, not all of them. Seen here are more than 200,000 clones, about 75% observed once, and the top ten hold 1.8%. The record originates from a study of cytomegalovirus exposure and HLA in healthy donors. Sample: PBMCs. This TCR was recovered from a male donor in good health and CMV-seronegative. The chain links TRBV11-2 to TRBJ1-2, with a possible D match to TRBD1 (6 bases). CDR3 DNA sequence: TGTGCCAGCAGCCCTACCCCGACAGGATCCGATGGCTACACCTTC. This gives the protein CASSPTPTGSDGYTF.